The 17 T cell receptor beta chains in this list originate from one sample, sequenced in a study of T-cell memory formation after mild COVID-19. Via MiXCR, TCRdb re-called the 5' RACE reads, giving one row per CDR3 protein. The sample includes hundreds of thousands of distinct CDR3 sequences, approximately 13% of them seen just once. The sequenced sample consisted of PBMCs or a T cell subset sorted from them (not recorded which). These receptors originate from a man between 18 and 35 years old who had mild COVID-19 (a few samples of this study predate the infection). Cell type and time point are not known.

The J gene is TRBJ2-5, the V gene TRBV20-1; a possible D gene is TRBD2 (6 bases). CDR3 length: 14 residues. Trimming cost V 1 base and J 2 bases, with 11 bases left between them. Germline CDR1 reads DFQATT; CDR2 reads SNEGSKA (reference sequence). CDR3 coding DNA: TGCAGTGCTAGAGTCGCGGGGAGACAAGAGACCCAGTACTTC. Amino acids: CSARVAGRQETQYF.

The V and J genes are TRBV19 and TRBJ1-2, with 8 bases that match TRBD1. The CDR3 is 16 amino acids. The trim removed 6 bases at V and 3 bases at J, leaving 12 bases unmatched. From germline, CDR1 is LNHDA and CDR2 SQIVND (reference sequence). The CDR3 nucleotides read TGTGCCAGTAGACCGACTCTCAGGGGGCTGGACTATGGCTACACCTTC. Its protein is CASRPTLRGLDYGYTF.

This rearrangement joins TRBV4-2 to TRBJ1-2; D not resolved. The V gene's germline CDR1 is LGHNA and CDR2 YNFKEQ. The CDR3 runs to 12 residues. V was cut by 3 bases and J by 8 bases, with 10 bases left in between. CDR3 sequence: CASSQGIGGYTF. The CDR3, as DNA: TGTGCCAGCAGCCAGGGGATAGGAGGCTACACCTTC.

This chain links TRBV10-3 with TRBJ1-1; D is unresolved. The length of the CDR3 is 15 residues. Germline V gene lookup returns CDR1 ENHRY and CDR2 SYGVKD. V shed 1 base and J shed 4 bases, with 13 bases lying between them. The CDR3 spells CAISEWAGVPTEAFF. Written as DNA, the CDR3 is TGTGCCATCAGTGAGTGGGCTGGGGTCCCCACTGAAGCTTTCTTT.

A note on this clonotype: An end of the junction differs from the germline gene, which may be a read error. This CDR3 is CASSPDRGPNSPLHF. The DNA for the CDR3 is TGTGCTAGCAGCCCGGACAGGGGCCCTAATTCACCCCTCCACTTT. This chain links TRBV7-7 with TRBJ1-6; 9 nucleotides line up with TRBD1. CDR3 length equals 15 residues. Per germline, CDR1 SSHAT and CDR2 FNYEAQ (reference sequence).

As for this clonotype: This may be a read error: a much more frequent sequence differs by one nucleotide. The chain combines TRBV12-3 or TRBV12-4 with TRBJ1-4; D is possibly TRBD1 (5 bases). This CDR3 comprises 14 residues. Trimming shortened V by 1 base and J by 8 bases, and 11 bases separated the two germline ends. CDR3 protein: CASSLVGGGEKLFF. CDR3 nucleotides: TGTGCCAGCAGTTTAGTCGGGGGAGGGGAAAAACTGTTTTTT.

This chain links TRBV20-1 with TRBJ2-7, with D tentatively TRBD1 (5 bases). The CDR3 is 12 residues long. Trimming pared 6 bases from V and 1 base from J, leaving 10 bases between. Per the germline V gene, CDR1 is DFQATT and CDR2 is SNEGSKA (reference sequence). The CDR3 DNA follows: TGCAGTGCCGCACGACAGTCCTACGAGCAGTACGTC. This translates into CSAARQSYEQYV.

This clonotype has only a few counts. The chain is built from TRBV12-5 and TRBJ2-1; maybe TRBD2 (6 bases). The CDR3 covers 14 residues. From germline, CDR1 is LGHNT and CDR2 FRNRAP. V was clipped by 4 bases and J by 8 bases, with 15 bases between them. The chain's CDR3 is CASGSAEGYHEQFF. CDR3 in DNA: TGTGCTAGTGGTTCCGCGGAGGGTTATCATGAGCAGTTCTTC.

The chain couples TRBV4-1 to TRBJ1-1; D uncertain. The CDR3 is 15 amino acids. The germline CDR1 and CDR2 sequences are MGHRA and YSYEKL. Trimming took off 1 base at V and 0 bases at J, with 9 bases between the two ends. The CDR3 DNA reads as TGCGCCAGCAGCCAAGTCTCCAGCATGAACACTGAAGCTTTCTTT. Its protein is CASSQVSSMNTEAFF.

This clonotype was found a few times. CDR3 loop: CASTGQGATDTQYF. In DNA form, the CDR3 reads TGTGCCAGCACCGGACAGGGAGCCACAGATACGCAGTATTTT. This chain connects TRBV7-9 to TRBJ2-3; 8 nucleotides agree with TRBD1. J lost 2 bases, V lost 7 bases, and 5 bases had no gene match. The CDR3 is made up of 14 amino acids. Germline-derived CDR1 and CDR2 are SEHNR and FQNEAQ (reference sequence).

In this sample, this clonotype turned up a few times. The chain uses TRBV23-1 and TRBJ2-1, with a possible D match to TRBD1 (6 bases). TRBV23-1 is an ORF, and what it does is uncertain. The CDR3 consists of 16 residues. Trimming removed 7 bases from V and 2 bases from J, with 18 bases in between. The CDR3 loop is CASTDRLKPAYNEQFF. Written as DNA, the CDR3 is TGCGCCAGCACTGACAGGCTAAAACCGGCCTACAATGAGCAGTTCTTC.

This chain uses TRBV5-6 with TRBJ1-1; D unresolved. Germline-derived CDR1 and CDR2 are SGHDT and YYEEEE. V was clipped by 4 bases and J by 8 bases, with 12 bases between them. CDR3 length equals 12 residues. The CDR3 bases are TGTGCCAGCAGCCCCCGGGGAGGAGAAGCTTTCTTT. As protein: CASSPRGGEAFF.

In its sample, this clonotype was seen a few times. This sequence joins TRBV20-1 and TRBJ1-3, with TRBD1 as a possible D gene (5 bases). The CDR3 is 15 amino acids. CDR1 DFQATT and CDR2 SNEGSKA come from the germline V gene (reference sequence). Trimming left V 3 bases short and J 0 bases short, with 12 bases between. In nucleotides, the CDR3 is TGCAGTGCTAGCCCCCCGGGGGGCTCTGGAAACACCATATATTTT. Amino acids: CSASPPGGSGNTIYF.

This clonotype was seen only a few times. This CDR3 is CSVGWRDNEQFF. The CDR3 nucleotides read TGCAGCGTTGGGTGGAGAGACAATGAGCAGTTCTTC. The gene calls are TRBV29-1 and TRBJ2-1; D not resolved. CDR1 is SQVTM, CDR2 ANQGSEA, per germline. Trimming left V 4 bases short and J 5 bases short, with 9 bases between. This CDR3 region has 12 residues.

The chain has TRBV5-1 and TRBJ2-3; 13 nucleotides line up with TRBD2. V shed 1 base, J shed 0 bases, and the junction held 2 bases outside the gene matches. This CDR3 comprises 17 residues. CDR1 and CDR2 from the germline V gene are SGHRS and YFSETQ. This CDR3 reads CASSLTGLAGSTDTQYF. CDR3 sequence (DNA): TGCGCCAGCAGCTTGACGGGACTAGCGGGAAGCACAGATACGCAGTATTTT.

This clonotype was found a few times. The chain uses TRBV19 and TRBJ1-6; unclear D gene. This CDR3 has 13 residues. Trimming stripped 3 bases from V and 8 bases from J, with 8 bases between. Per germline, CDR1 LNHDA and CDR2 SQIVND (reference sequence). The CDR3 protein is CASSIGLDSPLHF. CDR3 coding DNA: TGTGCCAGTAGTATCGGACTGGATTCACCCCTCCACTTT.

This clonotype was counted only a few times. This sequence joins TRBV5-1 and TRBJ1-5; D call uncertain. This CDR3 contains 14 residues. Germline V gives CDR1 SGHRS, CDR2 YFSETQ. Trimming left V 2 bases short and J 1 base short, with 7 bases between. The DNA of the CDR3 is TGCGCCAGCAGCTTAACACCGAGCAATCAGCCCCAGCATTTT. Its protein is CASSLTPSNQPQHF.